The subject of this entry is one T cell receptor (beta chain). This sample is drawn from a study of cytomegalovirus exposure and HLA in healthy donors. The PCR had 60 Vbeta and 13 Jbeta primers. Assay used: immunoSEQ multiplex PCR; TCRdb lists only in-frame clones, some missing. The top ten hold more than 2% of the sample, which has fewer than 200,000 clones, 70% to 90% seen once. Germline loops: CDR1 SGHTA, CDR2 FQGNSA. The V and J ends lost 0 bases and 0 bases respectively, with 9 bases between them. The CDR3 is 15 amino acids. V usage is TRBV7-2 and J usage is TRBJ2-7; tentatively, D is TRBD2 (5 bases). The sequenced material came from PBMCs. The sequence was obtained from a man aged 18 to 29 in good health and CMV-seropositive. The CDR3 nucleotides read TGTGCCAGCAGCTTAGCGTCGGGGAGCTCCTACGAGCAGTACTTC. It codes for CASSLASGSSYEQYF.